This T cell receptor beta chain originates from a study of pediatric ulcerative colitis. Here immunoSEQ multiplex PCR was the method, and the copy in TCRdb shows in-frame clones only, minus some. This sample has more than 50,000 clones, with just over 75% found just once. Trimming removed 1 base from V and 7 bases from J, with 23 bases in between. This CDR3 spans 18 amino acids. CDR1 is MGHRA and CDR2 is YSYEKL in the germline V gene. General observations from the study: A couple of rectal clonotypes were found only in ulcerative colitis patients, all of them.

Remarks on this clone: Its target is not known.

This clonotype was obtained from a boy between 5 and 17 years old with moderate ulcerative colitis. The chain combines TRBV4-1 with TRBJ1-5; maybe TRBD1 (6 bases). Sequencing was carried out using blood. The CDR3 DNA follows: TGCGCCAGCAGCCAAGTGCTCCTAGAGGGGGGCTTGGGCCAGCCCCAGCATTTT. Encoded protein: CASSQVLLEGGLGQPQHF.